The 20 T cell receptor beta chains below come from one sample, sequenced in a study of blood T cell repertoires in COVID-19. Assay: immunoSEQ multiplex PCR; the TCRdb copy retains only in-frame clones and omits some. The sample includes about 330,000 clones, roughly 87% seen only once; the top ten take more than 0.9%. The sample comprised PBMCs or T cells enriched from blood (not recorded which). The receptors stem from a woman aged 25 to 39 who had recovered from COVID-19.

The rearrangement links TRBV7-9 to TRBJ2-6; D is ambiguous. V gave up 5 bases and J gave up 1 base, with 3 bases separating them. CDR1 is SEHNR and CDR2 is FQNEAQ in the germline V gene (reference sequence). The CDR3 has 13 residues. The CDR3 spells CASSRSGANVLTF. Here the CDR3 DNA reads TGTGCCAGCAGCCGTTCTGGGGCCAACGTCCTGACTTTC.

This rearrangement joins TRBV7-8 to TRBJ2-7; 7 nucleotides match TRBD2. CDR1 is SGHVS and CDR2 is FQNEAQ in the germline V gene. The ends lost 5 bases at V and 1 base at J; junction bases unmatched: 5. CDR3 length: 14 residues. The CDR3 bases are TGTGCCAGCAGCAGCCGGGGGGAGTCCTACGAGCAGTACTTC. This codes for CASSSRGESYEQYF.

V and J are TRBV19 and TRBJ1-5; D call uncertain. Germline CDR1 reads LNHDA; CDR2 reads SQIVND (reference sequence). The CDR3 length is 15 residues. V shed 3 bases and J shed 6 bases, with 15 bases lying between them. CDR3 in amino acids: CASSIVVRAGQPQHF. In DNA form, the CDR3 reads TGTGCCAGTAGTATTGTAGTGAGGGCCGGTCAGCCCCAGCATTTT. Together with reference TRBV19 and TRBJ1-5, the CDR3 gives the full variable domain: DGGITQSPKYLFRKEGQNVTLSCEQNLNHDAMYWYRQDPGQGLRLIYYSQIVNDFQKGDIAEGYSVSREKKESFPLTVTSAQKNPTAFYLCASSIVVRAGQPQHFGDGTRLSIL.

The chain recombines TRBV9 with TRBJ1-4, with D unresolved. This CDR3 spans 13 amino acids. The V end lost 0 bases, the J end lost 8 bases, and 8 bases lay between the germline ends. The V gene's germline CDR1 is SGDLS and CDR2 YYNGEE. Here the CDR3 reads CASSVDQNEKLFF. In nucleotides, the CDR3 is TGTGCCAGCAGCGTAGATCAGAACGAAAAACTGTTTTTT.

V is TRBV13 and J is TRBJ2-7; 8 bases are shared with TRBD2. CDR1 PRHDT and CDR2 FYEKMQ come from the germline V gene (reference sequence). Trimming removed 3 bases from V and 2 bases from J; junction bases left unmatched: 9. There are 16 residues in the CDR3. For the CDR3, the DNA is TGTGCCAGCAGCTTGAGCGGGGGCTCAACTACCTACGAGCAGTACTTC. Protein sequence: CASSLSGGSTTYEQYF.

The gene calls are TRBV6-5 and TRBJ2-1; TRBD2 matches 7 bases. V shed 4 bases, J shed 2 bases, and the junction held 8 bases outside the gene matches. Germline-derived CDR1 and CDR2 are MNHEY and SVGAGI. The CDR3 has 16 amino acids. CDR3 loop: CASSFLTAGAYNEQFF. For the CDR3, the DNA is TGTGCCAGCAGTTTCCTCACGGCGGGGGCCTACAATGAGCAGTTCTTC.

V and J are TRBV5-1 and TRBJ2-3; possibly TRBD2 for D (5 bases). The V end was cut by 8 bases, the J end by 1 base, with 11 bases between. CDR3 length: 13 amino acids. CDR1 is SGHRS and CDR2 is YFSETQ in the germline V gene. The CDR3 DNA reads TGCGCCAGTCAGAGGGATGGCACAGATACGCAGTATTTT. It translates to CASQRDGTDTQYF.

This clone was detected once. The V gene is TRBV7-8, the J gene TRBJ1-6, with a weak D call TRBD1 (5 bases). CDR3 length: 17 residues. Trimming stripped 4 bases from V and 0 bases from J, with 13 bases between. Germline assignment: CDR1 SGHVS and CDR2 FQNEAQ. CDR3: CASSYAQGPSYNSPLHF. CDR3 DNA sequence: TGTGCCAGCAGCTATGCTCAGGGTCCCTCCTATAATTCACCCCTCCACTTT.

CDR3: CATSREGAGGELFF. CDR3 DNA: TGTGCCACCAGCAGAGAGGGGGCGGGCGGGGAGCTGTTTTTT. This chain links TRBV15 with TRBJ2-2; D is perhaps TRBD1 (6 bases). The CDR3 spans 14 residues. The V and J ends lost 0 bases and 7 bases respectively, with 9 bases between them. Germline assignment: CDR1 LNHNV and CDR2 YYDKDF (reference sequence).

This clone showed up just once. The J gene is TRBJ2-5, the V gene TRBV5-5, with TRBD1 identical over 7 bases. This CDR3 has 14 amino acids. The trim removed 3 bases at V and 0 bases at J, leaving 2 bases unmatched. Germline loops: CDR1 SGHKS, CDR2 YYEKEE (reference sequence). CDR3 in amino acids: CASSSRGYQETQYF. The CDR3 bases are TGTGCCAGCAGCTCCAGGGGGTACCAAGAGACCCAGTACTTC.

The chain links TRBV18 to TRBJ1-1; a possible D gene is TRBD1 (5 bases). CDR1 and CDR2 from the germline V gene are KGHSH and LQKENI. V gave up 6 bases and J gave up 1 base, with 9 bases separating them. The CDR3 is made up of 13 amino acids. The CDR3 protein is CASSPDKNTEAFF. The CDR3 nucleotides are TGTGCCAGCTCTCCGGACAAGAACACTGAAGCTTTCTTT.

The chain is built from TRBV9 and TRBJ1-2; D remains ambiguous. Trimming shortened V by 0 bases and J by 2 bases, and 5 bases separated the two germline ends. The CDR3 has 13 residues. Looked up from germline, CDR1 is SGDLS and CDR2 is YYNGEE. CDR3 sequence reads: CASSVAVNYGYTF. CDR3 nucleotides: TGTGCCAGCAGCGTAGCAGTGAACTATGGCTACACCTTC.

This rearrangement joins TRBV7-2 to TRBJ1-5; weak D call: TRBD1 (6 bases). CDR1 and CDR2 from the germline V gene are SGHTA and FQGNSA. V was trimmed by 6 bases and J by 0 bases, leaving 21 bases between them. The CDR3 sequence is 18 residues long. The CDR3 loop is CASRFRGISGYSNQPQHF. CDR3 bases: TGTGCCAGCAGGTTTAGGGGGATTTCAGGCTATAGCAATCAGCCCCAGCATTTT. The entire variable domain, with the rest obtained from reference TRBV7-2 and TRBJ1-5, is as follows: GAGVSQSPSNKVTEKGKDVELRCDPISGHTALYWYRQSLGQGLEFLIYFQGNSAPDKSGLPSDRFSAERTGGSVSTLTIQRTQQEDSAVYLCASRFRGISGYSNQPQHFGDGTRLSIL.

The rearrangement uses TRBV9 and TRBJ2-2, with D possibly matching TRBD2 (6 bases). Germline values: CDR1 SGDLS, CDR2 YYNGEE. The germline V and J ends were trimmed by 4 bases and 4 bases, with 14 bases remaining between them. The CDR3 consists of 15 residues. CDR3 in DNA: TGTGCCAGCAGCCTCCTTAGCGGAGTCACCGGGGAGCTGTTTTTT. Protein product: CASSLLSGVTGELFF.

The V and J genes are TRBV30 and TRBJ1-1; D perhaps matches TRBD1 (6 bases). This CDR3 is built from 15 residues. V shed 0 bases and J shed 4 bases, with 15 bases lying between them. Germline loops: CDR1 GTSNPN, CDR2 SVGIG (reference sequence). CDR3: CAWSVDPGGVTEAFF. The CDR3 nucleotides are TGTGCCTGGAGTGTAGACCCGGGGGGCGTCACTGAAGCTTTCTTT.

The chain recombines TRBV27 with TRBJ2-4, with TRBD1 identical over 11 bases. The V segment lost 2 bases and the J segment 3 bases; nucleotides outside the gene matches: 6. Per germline, CDR1 MNHEY and CDR2 SMNVEV (reference sequence). CDR3 size: 17 residues. CDR3 loop: CASSLRTGQGVKNIQYF. The CDR3 nucleotides read TGTGCCAGCAGTTTACGGACGGGACAGGGGGTCAAAAACATTCAGTACTTC.

This clone was detected only a few times. The V call is TRBV5-4, the J call TRBJ1-6; no reliable D call. Germline V CDR1 and CDR2: SGHNT, YYREEE (reference sequence). CDR3 length: 15 residues. Trimming took 4 bases from V and 5 from J, leaving 13 bases between them. The CDR3 DNA reads TGTGCCAGCAGCAGAAACCGGGGAGATAATTCACCCCTCCACTTT. Translated, it gives CASSRNRGDNSPLHF.

The chain employs TRBV30 and TRBJ1-1, with D perhaps matching TRBD1 (6 bases). The CDR3 extends over 17 amino acids. In germline, CDR1 is GTSNPN, CDR2 SVGIG (reference sequence). V was clipped by 6 bases and J by 1 base, with 24 bases between them. CDR3 amino acids: CACRGFKMDRQNTEAFF. The CDR3 nucleotides read TGTGCCTGCCGAGGGTTCAAAATGGACAGACAGAACACTGAAGCTTTCTTT.

The gene calls are TRBV30 and TRBJ1-5, with TRBD1 matching over 11 bases. The germline V gene has CDR1 GTSNPN and CDR2 SVGIG (reference sequence). V gave up 5 bases and J gave up 7 bases; unmatched junction bases: 7. The CDR3 length is 14 residues. The CDR3 sequence: CAWGKDRGLQPQHF. The CDR3 DNA reads TGTGCCTGGGGAAAGGACAGGGGGCTCCAGCCCCAGCATTTT.

The chain links TRBV27 to TRBJ2-2; D remains unclear. Germline values: CDR1 MNHEY, CDR2 SMNVEV (reference sequence). Trimming left V 6 bases short and J 2 bases short, with 4 bases between. CDR3 length: 12 amino acids. CDR3 in amino acids: CASSKNTGELFF. The CDR3 DNA is TGTGCCAGCAGCAAAAACACCGGGGAGCTGTTTTTT.